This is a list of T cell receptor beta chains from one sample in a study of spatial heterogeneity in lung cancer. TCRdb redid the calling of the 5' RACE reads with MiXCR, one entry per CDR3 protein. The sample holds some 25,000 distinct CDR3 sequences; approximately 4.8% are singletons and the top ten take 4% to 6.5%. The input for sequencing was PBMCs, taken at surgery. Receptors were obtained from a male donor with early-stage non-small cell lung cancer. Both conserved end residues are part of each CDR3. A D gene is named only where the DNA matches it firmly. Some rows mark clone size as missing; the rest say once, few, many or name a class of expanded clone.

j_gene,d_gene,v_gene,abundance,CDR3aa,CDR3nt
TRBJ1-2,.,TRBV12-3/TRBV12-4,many,CASSRRDGTNYGYTF,TGTGCCAGCAGTCGCCGGGACGGCACTAACTATGGCTACACCTTC
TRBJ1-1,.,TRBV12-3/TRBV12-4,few,CASSFGVHTEAFF,TGTGCCAGCAGTTTTGGGGTCCACACTGAAGCTTTCTTT
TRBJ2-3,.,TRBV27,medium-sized,CASSLAKQKTGRLSTDTQYF,TGTGCCAGCAGTTTAGCCAAACAAAAAACGGGACGCCTTAGCACAGATACGCAGTATTTT
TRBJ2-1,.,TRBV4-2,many,CASSQDPGEGYNEQFF,TGTGCCAGCAGCCAAGATCCGGGAGAGGGGTACAATGAGCAGTTCTTC
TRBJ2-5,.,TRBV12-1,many,CASSFDRRGDGTQYF,TGTGCCAGCAGCTTCGACAGAAGGGGCGACGGGACCCAGTACTTC
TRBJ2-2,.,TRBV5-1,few,CASSPGHGNTGELFF,TGCGCCAGCAGCCCTGGACATGGGAACACCGGGGAGCTGTTTTTT
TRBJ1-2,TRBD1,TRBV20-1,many,CSAYQGAGGYTF,TGCAGTGCTTATCAGGGGGCCGGTGGCTACACCTTC
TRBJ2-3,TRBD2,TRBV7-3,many,CASSPGLAGGGSDTQYF,TGTGCCAGCAGCCCCGGACTAGCGGGGGGCGGGTCAGATACGCAGTATTTT
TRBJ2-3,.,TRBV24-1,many,CATSDVGKWDTQYF,TGTGCCACCAGTGACGTCGGGAAATGGGATACGCAGTATTTT
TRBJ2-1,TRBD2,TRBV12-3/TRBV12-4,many,CASRKLRGEFF,TGTGCCAGCAGGAAATTGCGGGGGGAGTTCTTC
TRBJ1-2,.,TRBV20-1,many,CSASGLGGNGYTF,TGCAGTGCCAGTGGGCTAGGAGGCAATGGCTACACCTTC
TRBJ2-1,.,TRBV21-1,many,CASSKALWGTSGGNEQFF,TGTGCCAGCAGCAAAGCGCTGTGGGGGACTAGCGGGGGAAATGAGCAGTTCTTC
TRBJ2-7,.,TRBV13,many,CASSFNPGFSSYEQYF,TGTGCCAGCAGCTTTAATCCGGGTTTTAGCTCCTACGAGCAGTACTTC
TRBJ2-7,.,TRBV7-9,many,CASGKDGHRVEQYF,TGTGCCAGCGGAAAGGACGGCCACCGTGTCGAGCAGTACTTC
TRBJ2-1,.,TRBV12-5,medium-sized,CASGLYARPDEQFF,TGTGCTAGTGGTTTGTATGCGAGACCTGATGAGCAGTTCTTC
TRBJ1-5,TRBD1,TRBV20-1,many,CSASPDRGSNQPQHF,TGCAGTGCTAGCCCGGACAGGGGCAGCAATCAGCCCCAGCATTTT
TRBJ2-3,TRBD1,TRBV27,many,CASSLGDRVNEDTQYF,TGTGCCAGCAGTTTAGGGGACAGGGTTAATGAGGATACGCAGTATTTT
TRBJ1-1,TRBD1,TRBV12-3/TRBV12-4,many,CASSTGQAGNTEAFF,TGTGCCAGCAGTACGGGACAGGCGGGTAACACTGAAGCTTTCTTT
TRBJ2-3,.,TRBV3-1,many,CASSQRQGNTDTQYF,TGTGCCAGCAGCCAAAGGCAGGGGAACACAGATACGCAGTATTTT
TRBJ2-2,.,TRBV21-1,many,CASSKVIQGATGELFF,TGTGCCAGCAGCAAAGTAATCCAGGGGGCCACCGGGGAGCTGTTTTTT
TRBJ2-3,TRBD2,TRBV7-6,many,CASSLARASGEGTDTQYF,TGTGCCAGCAGCTTAGCGCGGGCTAGCGGGGAGGGCACAGATACGCAGTATTTT
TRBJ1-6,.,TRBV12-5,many,CASAPGLTNSPLHF,TGTGCTAGTGCCCCGGGCCTAACCAATTCACCCCTCCACTTT
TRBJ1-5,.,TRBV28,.,CASSPPRLSQHF,TGTGCCAGCAGTCCACCAAGATTATCCCAGCATTTT
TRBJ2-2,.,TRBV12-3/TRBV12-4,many,CASSFQTGELFF,TGTGCCAGCAGTTTTCAGACCGGGGAGCTGTTTTTT
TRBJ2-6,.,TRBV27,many,CASSNLQGGGANVLTF,TGTGCCAGCAGTAACCTGCAGGGAGGTGGGGCCAACGTCCTGACTTTC
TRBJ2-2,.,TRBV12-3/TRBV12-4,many,CASSRLEGVSGELFF,TGTGCCAGCAGCCGATTGGAAGGCGTGTCCGGGGAGCTGTTTTTT
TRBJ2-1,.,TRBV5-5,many,CASSLGTSNNEQFF,TGTGCCAGCAGCTTGGGGACCTCCAACAATGAGCAGTTCTTC
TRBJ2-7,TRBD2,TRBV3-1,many,CASSQGISGRAYEQYF,TGTGCCAGCAGCCAAGGTATTAGCGGGAGGGCCTACGAGCAGTACTTC
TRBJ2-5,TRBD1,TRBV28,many,CASTLGRQGKTQYF,TGTGCCAGCACCTTGGGCAGACAGGGGAAGACCCAGTACTTC
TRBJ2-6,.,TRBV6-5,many,CASSYQGDPSSGANVLTF,TGTGCCAGCAGTTATCAAGGGGACCCGAGCTCTGGGGCCAACGTCCTGACTTTC
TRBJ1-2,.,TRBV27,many,CASSLSMTGQSYGYTF,TGTGCCAGCAGTTTATCGATGACTGGACAGAGCTATGGCTACACCTTC
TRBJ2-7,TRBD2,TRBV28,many,CAISGGALYEQYF,TGTGCCATCTCGGGGGGGGCCCTCTACGAGCAGTACTTC
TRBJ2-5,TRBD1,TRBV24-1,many,CATEGQNKETQYF,TGTGCCACCGAGGGACAGAACAAAGAGACCCAGTACTTC
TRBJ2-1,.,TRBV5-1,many,CASSFYINNEQFF,TGCGCCAGCAGCTTTTACATAAACAATGAGCAGTTCTTC
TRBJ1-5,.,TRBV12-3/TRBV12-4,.,CASSLDSGVQPQHF,TGTGCCAGCAGTTTAGACTCTGGGGTCCAGCCCCAGCATTTT
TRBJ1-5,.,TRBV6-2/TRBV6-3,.,CASSYPGGWQPQHF,TGTGCCAGCAGTTACCCTGGAGGGTGGCAGCCCCAGCATTTT
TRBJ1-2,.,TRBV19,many,CASQRRGTYGYTF,TGTGCCAGCCAGCGACGGGGGACCTATGGCTACACCTTC
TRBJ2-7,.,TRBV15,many,CATSREGGYEQYF,TGTGCCACCAGCAGAGAGGGGGGCTACGAGCAGTACTTC
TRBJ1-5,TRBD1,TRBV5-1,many,CASSLTGGSQPQHF,TGCGCCAGCAGCTTGACAGGGGGTAGTCAGCCCCAGCATTTT
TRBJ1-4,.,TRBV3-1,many,CASSQQLNEKLFF,TGTGCCAGCAGCCAACAATTAAATGAAAAACTGTTTTTT
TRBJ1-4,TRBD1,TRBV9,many,CASSLTGTAVEKLFF,TGTGCCAGCAGCCTAACCGGGACAGCGGTTGAAAAACTGTTTTTT
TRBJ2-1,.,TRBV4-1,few,CASSPRGINEQFF,TGCGCCAGCAGCCCCCGGGGAATAAATGAGCAGTTCTTC
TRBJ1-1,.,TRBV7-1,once,CASSSFGENTEAFF,TGTGCCAGCAGCTCTTTTGGGGAGAACACTGAAGCTTTCTTT
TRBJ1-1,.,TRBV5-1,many,CASRAGELTEAFF,TGCGCCAGCAGAGCCGGGGAGTTGACTGAAGCTTTCTTT
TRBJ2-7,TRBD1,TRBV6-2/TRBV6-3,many,CASSYKGDRTSSYEQYF,TGTGCCAGCAGTTACAAGGGGGACAGGACAAGCTCCTACGAGCAGTACTTC
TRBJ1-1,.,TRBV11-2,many,CASSPSSSVISEAFF,TGTGCCAGCAGCCCCAGTAGTTCGGTTATCTCTGAAGCTTTCTTT
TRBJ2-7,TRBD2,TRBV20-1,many,CSASTSGRVYEQYF,TGCAGTGCTAGTACTAGCGGGAGAGTCTACGAGCAGTACTTC
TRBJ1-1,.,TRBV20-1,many,CSASASGRRMNTEAFF,TGCAGTGCTAGTGCTTCCGGTCGGCGGATGAACACTGAAGCTTTCTTT
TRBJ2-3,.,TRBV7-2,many,CASSSVGYTQYF,TGTGCCAGCAGCTCTGTGGGGTATACGCAGTATTTT
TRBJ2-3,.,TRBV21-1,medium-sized,CASSKGRVRGTDTQYF,TGTGCCAGCAGCAAAGGGCGCGTAAGAGGCACAGATACGCAGTATTTT
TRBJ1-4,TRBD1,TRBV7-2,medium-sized,CASSAGIGQGEKLFF,TGTGCCAGCAGCGCGGGAATTGGACAGGGTGAAAAACTGTTTTTT
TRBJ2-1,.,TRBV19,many,CASGGQGLYNEQFF,TGTGCCAGTGGTGGCCAGGGTCTCTACAATGAGCAGTTCTTC
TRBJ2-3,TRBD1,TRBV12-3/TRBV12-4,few,CASSYTGADTQYF,TGTGCCAGCAGTTATACAGGGGCAGATACGCAGTATTTT
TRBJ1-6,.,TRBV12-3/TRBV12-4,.,CASSPRGETPLHF,TGTGCCAGCAGCCCTCGAGGGGAGACACCCCTCCACTTT
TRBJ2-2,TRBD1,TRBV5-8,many,CASSFGQGLGTGELFF,TGTGCCAGCAGCTTCGGACAGGGCTTAGGCACCGGGGAGCTGTTTTTT
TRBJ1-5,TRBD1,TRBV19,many,CASRTGDRGVNQPQHF,TGTGCCAGTAGGACGGGGGACAGGGGAGTAAATCAGCCCCAGCATTTT
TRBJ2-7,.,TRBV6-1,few,CASKGGRTYEQYF,TGTGCCAGCAAGGGGGGACGGACCTACGAGCAGTACTTC